This T cell receptor (beta chain) was retrieved from a study of cytomegalovirus exposure and HLA in healthy donors. Broader study findings: When presence/absence was analysed, sequencing depth was taken to be roughly uniform across donors. The authors later found TCR association rates varying by HLA locus, with DRB1 most and HLA-C fewest. In a later analysis, parvovirus B19, influenza, CMV and Epstein-Barr virus appeared linked to several top co-occurrence clusters.

Primers for the PCR totalled 60 Vbeta and 13 Jbeta. Here immunoSEQ multiplex PCR was the method, and the copy in TCRdb shows in-frame clones only, minus some. The sample yields about 160,000 clones, around 78% seen once. Turning to this clone: Its specificity is unknown.

This clonotype originated in a man aged 35 to 55 in good health and CMV-seronegative. The sample was PBMCs.

The CDR3 DNA reads TGTGCCAGTAGTTCACCGGGACAGGAAAACATTCAGTACTTC. Translated, it gives CASSSPGQENIQYF. The J gene is TRBJ2-4, the V gene TRBV19, with 8 bases matching TRBD1. The germline gives CDR1 LNHDA, CDR2 SQIVND (reference sequence). The CDR3 is 14 amino acids. J gave up 5 bases and V 5 bases, and 5 bases lay outside the gene matches.